This T cell receptor (beta chain) was documented in a study of a mutant IDH1 vaccine in newly diagnosed glioma. Overall study: Among treated patients, about 62% were male and 37.5% female, and mean age was about 39 years. Every participant had undergone radiotherapy, temozolomide, or both before, and most underwent both.

Method: immunoSEQ multiplex PCR; TCRdb's copy keeps in-frame clones and lacks some. The repertoire holds about 24,000 clones, with approximately 89% as singletons. To note about this clone: The antigen is unknown.

Study-wide points: Pseudoprogression seemed unlinked to shifts in top peripheral T cell clonotypes. The vaccine induced immune responses, and these occurred in approximately 94% of patients.

The time point was: baseline, week 1 (first vaccination visit). The sample's treatment: pre-vaccination baseline after standard-of-care therapy. This CDR3 contains 15 residues. CDR1 is LGHNA and CDR2 is YNFKEQ in the germline V gene. With 0 bases clipped from V and 8 bases from J, the junction kept 6 bases outside the gene matches. This material consisted of PBMCs, taken from a glioma patient treated with radiotherapy, temozolomide or both. The TCR originated in a man aged 25 to 40 with glioma. The V call is TRBV4-2, the J call TRBJ1-4, with TRBD1 matching 7 bases. CDR3 DNA: TGTGCCAGCAGCCAAGAAGGGGGGACAGAGGAAAAACTGTTTTTT. As protein: CASSQEGGTEEKLFF.